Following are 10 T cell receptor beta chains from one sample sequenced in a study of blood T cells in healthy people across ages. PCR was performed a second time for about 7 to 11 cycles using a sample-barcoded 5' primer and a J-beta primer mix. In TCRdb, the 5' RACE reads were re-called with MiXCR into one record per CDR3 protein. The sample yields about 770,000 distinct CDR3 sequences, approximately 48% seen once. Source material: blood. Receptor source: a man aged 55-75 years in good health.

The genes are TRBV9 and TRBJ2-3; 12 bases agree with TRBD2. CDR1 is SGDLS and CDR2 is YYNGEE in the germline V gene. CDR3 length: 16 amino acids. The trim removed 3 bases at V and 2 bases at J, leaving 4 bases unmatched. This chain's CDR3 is CASSARLAGDTDTQYF. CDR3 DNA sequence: TGTGCCAGCAGCGCCAGACTAGCGGGGGACACAGATACGCAGTATTTT.

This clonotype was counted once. The chain's CDR3 is CASSPRGDRYEQYF. The DNA for the CDR3 is TGTGCCAGCAGTCCCAGGGGCGACAGGTACGAGCAGTACTTC. The rearrangement uses TRBV12-3 or TRBV12-4 and TRBJ2-4; possibly TRBD1 for D (6 bases). TRBJ2-7 explains the end of the DNA better; the J call may be wrong. The length of the CDR3 is 14 residues.

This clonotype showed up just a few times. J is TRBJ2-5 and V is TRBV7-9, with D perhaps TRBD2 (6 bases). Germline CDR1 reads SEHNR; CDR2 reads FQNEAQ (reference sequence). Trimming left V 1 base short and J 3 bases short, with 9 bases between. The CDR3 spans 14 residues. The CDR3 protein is CASSLGLAKETQYF. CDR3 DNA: TGTGCCAGCAGCTTAGGCCTAGCGAAAGAGACCCAGTACTTC.

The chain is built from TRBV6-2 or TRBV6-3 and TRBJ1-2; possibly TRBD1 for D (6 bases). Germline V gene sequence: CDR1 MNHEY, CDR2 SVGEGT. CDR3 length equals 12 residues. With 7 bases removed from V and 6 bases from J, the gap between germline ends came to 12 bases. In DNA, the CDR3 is TGTGCCAGCAAACAGGGCAGGAATGGCTACACCTTC. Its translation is CASKQGRNGYTF.

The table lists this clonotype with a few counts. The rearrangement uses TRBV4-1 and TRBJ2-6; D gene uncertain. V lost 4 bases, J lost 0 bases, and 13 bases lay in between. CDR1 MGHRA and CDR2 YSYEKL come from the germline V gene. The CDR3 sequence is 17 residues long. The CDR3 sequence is CASSPSLQSSGANVLTF. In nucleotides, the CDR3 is TGCGCCAGCAGCCCCTCGTTACAGAGCTCTGGGGCCAACGTCCTGACTTTC.

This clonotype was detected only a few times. CDR3 DNA sequence: TGCAGTGCTAGAACCTACGGGACTAGCGGAGGATGGAGTTCACAAGATACGCAGTATTTT. Translation gives CSARTYGTSGGWSSQDTQYF. V gene TRBV20-1 combines with J gene TRBJ2-3, with 11 bases lining up with TRBD2. Trimming cost V 2 bases and J 5 bases; bases outside gene matches: 21. The CDR3 length is 20 residues. Per the germline V gene, CDR1 is DFQATT and CDR2 is SNEGSKA (reference sequence).

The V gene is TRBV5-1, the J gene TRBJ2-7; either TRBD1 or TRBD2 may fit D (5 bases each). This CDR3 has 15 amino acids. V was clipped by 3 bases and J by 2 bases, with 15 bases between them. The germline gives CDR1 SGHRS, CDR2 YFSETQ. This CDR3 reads CASSYGADTTYEQYF. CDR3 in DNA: TGCGCCAGCAGCTACGGGGCAGATACTACCTACGAGCAGTACTTC.

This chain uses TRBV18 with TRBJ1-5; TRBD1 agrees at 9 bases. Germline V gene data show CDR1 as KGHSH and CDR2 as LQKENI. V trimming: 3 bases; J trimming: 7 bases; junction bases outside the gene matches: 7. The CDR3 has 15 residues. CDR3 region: CASSPGQGKGQPQHF. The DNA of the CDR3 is TGTGCCAGCTCACCGGGACAGGGCAAGGGACAGCCCCAGCATTTT. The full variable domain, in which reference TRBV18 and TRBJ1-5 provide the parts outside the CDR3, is NAGVMQNPRHLVRRRGQEARLRCSPMKGHSHVYWYRQLPEEGLKFMVYLQKENIIDESGMPKERFSAEFPKEGPSILRIQQVVRGDSAAYFCASSPGQGKGQPQHFGDGTRLSIL.

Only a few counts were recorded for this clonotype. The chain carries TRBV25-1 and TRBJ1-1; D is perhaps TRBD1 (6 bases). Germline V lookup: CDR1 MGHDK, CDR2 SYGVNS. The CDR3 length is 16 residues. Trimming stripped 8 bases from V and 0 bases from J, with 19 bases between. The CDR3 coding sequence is TGTGCCAGCTCGGACATCAAGGGGGAATTGAACACTGAAGCTTTCTTT. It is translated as CASSDIKGELNTEAFF.

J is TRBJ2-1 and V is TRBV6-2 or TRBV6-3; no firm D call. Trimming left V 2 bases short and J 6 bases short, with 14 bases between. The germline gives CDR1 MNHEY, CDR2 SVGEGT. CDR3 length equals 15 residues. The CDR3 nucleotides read TGTGCCAGCAGTTACCCAGTCATCCCGGGCAATGAGCAGTTCTTC. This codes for CASSYPVIPGNEQFF.